The 25 T cell receptor beta chains reported below all come from one sample, sequenced in a study of shared clonotypes between healthy human individuals. Positive CCR7 selection of CD45RO-negative cells yielded the naive CD8 cells, and terminally differentiated effector memory CD45RA+ cells were excluded. Measured with immunoSEQ multiplex PCR; TCRdb has only the in-frame clones, and not every one. The data show about 610,000 clones, with approximately 96% seen just once and more than 0.085% held by the top ten. Specimen: naive CD8+ T cells sorted from blood. Receptors were obtained from a woman in her 30s in good health.

The chain is built from TRBV30 and TRBJ2-7; weak D call: TRBD1 (6 bases). The length of the CDR3 is 11 residues. Trimming shortened V by 5 bases and J by 4 bases, and 9 bases separated the two germline ends. Germline CDR1 and CDR2: GTSNPN and SVGIG (reference sequence). The CDR3 coding sequence is TGTGCCTGGCAGGACAGTTACGAGCAGTACTTC. It specifies CAWQDSYEQYF.

The genes are TRBV7-9 and TRBJ2-1; TRBD2 aligns across 11 bases. Germline values: CDR1 SEHNR, CDR2 FQNEAQ (reference sequence). This CDR3 spans 14 amino acids. The V segment lost 4 bases and the J segment 8 bases; nucleotides outside the gene matches: 4. The CDR3 region is CASSSGLAVYEQFF. CDR3 DNA sequence: TGTGCCAGCAGCTCGGGACTAGCGGTTTATGAGCAGTTCTTC.

The V gene is TRBV5-5, the J gene TRBJ1-5; unclear D gene. V lost 0 bases and J lost 7, with 17 bases in between. This CDR3 has 16 amino acids. Germline CDR1 SGHKS, CDR2 YYEKEE (reference sequence). CDR3 sequence: CASSLAEARHQQPQHF. The CDR3 region has the DNA TGTGCCAGCAGCTTGGCAGAGGCCCGGCACCAGCAGCCCCAGCATTTT.

This clone was counted once. The chain is built from TRBV6-5 and TRBJ2-7; the D gene is possibly TRBD2 (5 bases). The CDR3 sequence is 15 residues long. Germline-derived CDR1 and CDR2 are MNHEY and SVGAGI. With 1 base removed from V and 6 bases from J, the gap between germline ends came to 16 bases. CDR3 residues: CASSYFMGAESEQYF. CDR3 DNA sequence: TGTGCCAGCAGTTACTTCATGGGAGCAGAAAGCGAGCAGTACTTC.

V gene TRBV29-1 combines with J gene TRBJ1-3; TRBD1 agrees at 8 bases. Germline V lookup: CDR1 SQVTM, CDR2 ANQGSEA. The junction had 7 bases not matched to a gene; V was cut back by 6 bases and J by 0 bases. CDR3 length equals 15 residues. The CDR3 coding sequence is TGCAGCGTAGCGGGACAGGACAGCTCTGGAAACACCATATATTTT. Protein product: CSVAGQDSSGNTIYF. Based on the CDR3 plus reference TRBV29-1 and TRBJ1-3, the full variable domain is SAVISQKPSRDICQRGTSLTIQCQVDSQVTMMFWYRQQPGQSLTLIATANQGSEATYESGFVIDKFPISRPNLTFSTLTVSNMSPEDSSIYLCSVAGQDSSGNTIYFGEGSWLTVV.

The chain employs TRBV28 and TRBJ2-1; D ambiguous. Germline CDR1 MDHEN, CDR2 SYDVKM. Trimming removed 4 bases from V and 9 bases from J, with 22 bases in between. The CDR3 length is 16 residues. The CDR3 reads CASSSPREALISEQFF. The CDR3 nucleotides read TGTGCCAGCAGTTCCCCCCGAGAGGCCCTGATCAGTGAGCAGTTCTTC.

The chain combines TRBV15 with TRBJ2-1; D is unresolved. This CDR3 spans 13 amino acids. Trimming took 3 bases from V and 0 from J, leaving 3 bases between them. Germline V CDR1 and CDR2: LNHNV, YYDKDF (reference sequence). The CDR3 nucleotides read TGTGCCACCAGCAGCCCCTCCTACAATGAGCAGTTCTTC. Translation gives CATSSPSYNEQFF.

The chain joins TRBV2 to TRBJ2-4; 7 bases fit TRBD1. V lost 0 bases to trimming and J lost 6 bases; unmatched junction nucleotides: 5. Germline V gene lookup returns CDR1 SNHLY and CDR2 FYNNEI. The CDR3 runs 15 residues. CDR3 residues: CASSEAGQHLNIQYF. The CDR3 bases are TGTGCCAGCAGTGAAGCGGGACAGCACCTAAACATTCAGTACTTC.

This chain links TRBV5-1 with TRBJ2-2; possible D gene TRBD2, 6 bases. From germline, CDR1 is SGHRS and CDR2 YFSETQ. There are 15 residues in the CDR3. Trimming took off 3 bases at V and 5 bases at J, with 14 bases between the two ends. CDR3 bases: TGCGCCAGCAGCTCCCTAGCGCCGGGTACCGGGGAGCTGTTTTTT. Its translation: CASSSLAPGTGELFF.

The DNA for the CDR3 is TGCGCCAGCAGCCAAGGGAGGGGAGCCCATGAGCAGTTCTTC. This encodes CASSQGRGAHEQFF. The chain couples TRBV4-1 to TRBJ2-1; D might be TRBD2 (6 bases). The CDR3 length is 14 residues. Germline V gene lookup returns CDR1 MGHRA and CDR2 YSYEKL. The V gene lost 1 base and the J gene lost 8 bases, with 12 bases spanning the gap.

This clone was recorded only once. The chain combines TRBV11-3 with TRBJ2-3, with D unresolved. From germline, CDR1 is SGHNT and CDR2 YENEEA. The ends were cut back, 5 bases at V and 2 bases at J, with 8 bases in the middle. CDR3 length: 13 amino acids. Written as DNA, the CDR3 is TGTGCCAGCAGCCAGGAAATCACAGATACGCAGTATTTT. Amino acid sequence: CASSQEITDTQYF.

The rearrangement links TRBV6-5 to TRBJ2-2; D is perhaps TRBD1 (5 bases). Germline V gene lookup returns CDR1 MNHEY and CDR2 SVGAGI. CDR3 length equals 14 residues. Trimming shortened V by 1 base and J by 6 bases, and 9 bases separated the two germline ends. CDR3 nucleotides: TGTGCCAGCAGTTACTTTCAGGGTGCCGGGGAGCTGTTTTTT. Translation: CASSYFQGAGELFF.

Concerning this clone itself: Other nucleotide sequences from this sample produce the same CDR3. CDR3 loop: CASSGGASYEQYF. The CDR3 region has the DNA TGTGCCAGCAGTGGTGGGGCCTCCTACGAGCAGTACTTC. The rearrangement links TRBV2 to TRBJ2-7; possible D gene TRBD1, 5 bases. The germline V gene encodes CDR1 SNHLY and CDR2 FYNNEI. V dropped 4 bases and J dropped 0 bases, with 7 bases sitting between them. The CDR3 contains 13 residues. The full variable domain, in which reference TRBV2 and TRBJ2-7 provide the parts outside the CDR3, is EPEVTQTPSHQVTQMGQEVILRCVPISNHLYFYWYRQILGQKVEFLVSFYNNEISEKSEIFDDQFSVERPDGSNFTLKIRSTKLEDSAMYFCASSGGASYEQYFGPGTRLTVT.

The CDR3 coding sequence is TGTGCCAGCAGTTTCAGCCTAGCGGGAGAAAGCTCCTACGAGCAGTACTTC. This codes for CASSFSLAGESSYEQYF. The V call is TRBV28, the J call TRBJ2-7, with 10 bases lining up with TRBD2. CDR3 length: 17 residues. The junction had 8 bases not matched to a gene; V was cut back by 3 bases and J by 0 bases. The germline V gene has CDR1 MDHEN and CDR2 SYDVKM.

The chain has TRBV5-6 and TRBJ1-1; 8 bases are a match to TRBD1. The trim removed 1 base at V and 5 bases at J, leaving 7 bases unmatched. The CDR3 sequence is 15 residues long. Germline V gene data show CDR1 as SGHDT and CDR2 as YYEEEE. In DNA form, the CDR3 reads TGTGCCAGCAGCTTGTTCACAGGGGGATATACTGAAGCTTTCTTT. Protein sequence: CASSLFTGGYTEAFF.

The rearrangement joins TRBV5-4 to TRBJ2-6; D is uncertain. The V end was cut by 9 bases, the J end by 0 bases, with 7 bases between. CDR1 is SGHNT and CDR2 is YYREEE in the germline V gene (reference sequence). The CDR3 contains 13 residues. For the CDR3, the DNA is TGTGCCACCTCGGACTCTGGGGCCAACGTCCTGACTTTC. Its translation is CATSDSGANVLTF. The full variable domain, rest sourced from reference TRBV5-4 and TRBJ2-6, is ETGVTQSPTHLIKTRGQQVTLRCSSQSGHNTVSWYQQALGQGPQFIFQYYREEENGRGNFPPRFSGLQFPNYSSELNVNALELDDSALYLCATSDSGANVLTFGAGSRLTVL.

The rearrangement uses TRBV10-1 and TRBJ2-2; 11 bases match TRBD2. CDR1 is WNHNN, CDR2 SYGVQD, per germline (reference sequence). Losses at the gene ends were 3 bases for V and 4 bases for J; bases not matched to a gene: 13. The CDR3 extends over 19 amino acids. CDR3: CASSDALLLAGVSTGELFF. DNA of the CDR3: TGCGCCAGCAGTGACGCCCTTCTACTAGCGGGAGTTAGCACCGGGGAGCTGTTTTTT.

This clone was seen once. The CDR3 protein is CASSYSSVGHEQYF. CDR3 nucleotide sequence: TGTGCCAGCAGTTACTCGAGCGTGGGCCACGAGCAGTACTTC. V usage is TRBV6-5 and J usage is TRBJ2-7; no reliable D call. The germline gives CDR1 MNHEY, CDR2 SVGAGI. This CDR3 has 14 residues. V lost 0 bases to trimming and J lost 5 bases, with 11 bases between them.

The CDR3 reads CASSFGDGTKGNEQFF. CDR3 bases: TGTGCCAGCAGCTTCGGTGACGGGACCAAAGGGAATGAGCAGTTCTTC. This chain joins TRBV11-1 and TRBJ2-1; possibly TRBD1 or TRBD2 for D (5 bases each). Germline V gene data show CDR1 as SGHAT and CDR2 as FQDESV (reference sequence). Trimming cost V 3 bases and J 7 bases, with 19 bases left between them. The CDR3 is 16 amino acids.

The CDR3 loop is CASSRGGDTQYF. CDR3 DNA sequence: TGTGCCAGCAGCAGAGGGGGAGATACGCAGTATTTT. V usage is TRBV11-2 and J usage is TRBJ2-3; D may be TRBD1 (6 bases). Per germline, CDR1 SGHAT and CDR2 FQNNGV. This CDR3 has 12 residues. Deletions cut 5 bases from V and 5 bases from J, with 8 bases between.

The CDR3 spells CASGVGSTYEQYF. The CDR3 DNA sequence: TGTGCCAGCGGCGTCGGGTCTACCTACGAGCAGTACTTC. The chain is built from TRBV27 and TRBJ2-7; D not resolved. Germline V gene data show CDR1 as MNHEY and CDR2 as SMNVEV (reference sequence). V was trimmed by 8 bases and J by 2 bases, leaving 13 bases between them. The length of the CDR3 is 13 residues.

This sequence joins TRBV13 and TRBJ1-3; D remains unclear. The germline V and J ends were trimmed by 2 bases and 2 bases, with 10 bases remaining between them. This CDR3 comprises 15 residues. The germline gives CDR1 PRHDT, CDR2 FYEKMQ (reference sequence). CDR3 protein: CASSLLMETGNTIYF. CDR3 sequence (DNA): TGTGCCAGCAGCTTACTCATGGAGACTGGAAACACCATATATTTT.

The chain combines TRBV19 with TRBJ1-2, with a tentative D call TRBD1 (6 bases). Trimming pared 5 bases from V and 6 bases from J, leaving 16 bases between. The germline CDR1 and CDR2 sequences are LNHDA and SQIVND (reference sequence). There are 14 residues in the CDR3. The CDR3 nucleotides read TGTGCCAGTAGTCCCGGCAGGGGATATGATGGCTACACCTTC. The encoded protein is CASSPGRGYDGYTF.

The chain couples TRBV28 to TRBJ1-2; the D gene is possibly TRBD1 (5 bases). The germline gives CDR1 MDHEN, CDR2 SYDVKM. The CDR3 is made up of 13 amino acids. The V gene lost 8 bases and the J gene lost 3 bases, with 13 bases spanning the gap. DNA for the CDR3: TGTGCCAGCCTCCCGGCGGGGGACTATGGCTACACCTTC. This codes for CASLPAGDYGYTF.

The chain carries TRBV10-3 and TRBJ2-3; 7 bases match TRBD2. Germline CDR1 is ENHRY and CDR2 is SYGVKD. The J segment lost 0 bases and the V segment lost 0 bases, leaving 6 bases of the junction unmatched. The CDR3 consists of 17 residues. The CDR3 loop is CAISESLASGSTDTQYF. In DNA form, the CDR3 reads TGTGCCATCAGTGAGTCGTTGGCTAGCGGAAGCACAGATACGCAGTATTTT.